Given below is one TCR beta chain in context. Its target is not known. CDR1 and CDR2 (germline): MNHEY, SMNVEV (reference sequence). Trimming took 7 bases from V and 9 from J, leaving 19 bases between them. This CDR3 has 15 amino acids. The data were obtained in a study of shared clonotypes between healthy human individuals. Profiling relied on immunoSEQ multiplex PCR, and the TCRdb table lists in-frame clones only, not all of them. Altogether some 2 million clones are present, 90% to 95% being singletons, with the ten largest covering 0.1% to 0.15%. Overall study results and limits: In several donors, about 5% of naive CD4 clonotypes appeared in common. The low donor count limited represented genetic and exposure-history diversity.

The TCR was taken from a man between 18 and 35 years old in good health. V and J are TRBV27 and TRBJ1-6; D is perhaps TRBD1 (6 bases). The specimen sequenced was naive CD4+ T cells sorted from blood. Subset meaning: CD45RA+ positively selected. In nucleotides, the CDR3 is TGTGCCAGCATGGGGCATGGGGGCCTCGGTTCACCCCTCCACTTT. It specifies CASMGHGGLGSPLHF.